Each of the 8 T cell receptor beta chains below was sequenced from the same sample in a study of CXCR3-negative and CXCR3-positive naive CD8 T cells. Libraries were UMI-labeled 5' RACE TRB cDNA. TCRdb re-analyzed the 5' RACE reads; it lists each CDR3 protein once, without DNA. The ten most abundant clones cover 0.45% to 0.55% of a sample with 100,000 to 150,000 distinct CDR3 sequences. What was sequenced was naive CXCR3- CD8+ T cells from blood. Subset described: CD45RO-CCR7+CD27+CD95- naive CD8+ T cells lacking CXCR3 (TNR3-). The origin of the receptors is a human donor in good health. Some clones in this sample may be carry-over from other donors' samples.

J is TRBJ2-1 and V is TRBV7-2; no DNA is available, so the TRBD1 call from TCRdb remains unchecked. Germline V gene data show CDR1 as SGHTA and CDR2 as FQGNSA. The CDR3 has 17 amino acids. CDR3: CASSSISPGQPNNEQFF.

The chain joins TRBV27 to TRBJ2-5. Germline CDR1 reads MNHEY; CDR2 reads SMNVEV (reference sequence). The length of the CDR3 is 16 residues. The CDR3: CASSLSPMRVQETQYF.

J is TRBJ2-2 and V is TRBV27; without DNA, the TCRdb call of TRBD1 cannot be checked. Germline CDR1 reads MNHEY; CDR2 reads SMNVEV (reference sequence). The CDR3 is made up of 18 amino acids. CDR3 residues: CASSLSRQIHANTGELFF.

This sequence joins TRBV4-1 and TRBJ2-1. The CDR3 sequence is 12 residues long. Germline V lookup: CDR1 MGHRA, CDR2 YSYEKL. Here the CDR3 reads CASSQWGDEQFF.

This chain connects TRBV5-1 to TRBJ2-1; the D gene TCRdb calls, TRBD2, cannot be checked with no DNA. This CDR3 contains 13 residues. Looked up from germline, CDR1 is SGHRS and CDR2 is YFSETQ. The CDR3 is CASSLGGVSEQFF. Drawing the rest from reference TRBV5-1 and TRBJ2-1, the complete variable domain is KAGVTQTPRYLIKTRGQQVTLSCSPISGHRSVSWYQQTPGQGLQFLFEYFSETQRNKGNFPGRFSGRQFSNSRSEMNVSTLELGDSALYLCASSLGGVSEQFFGPGTRLTVL.

The gene calls are TRBV4-3 and TRBJ2-3; TCRdb outputs TRBD1, but without DNA this stays unchecked. Germline loops: CDR1 LGHNA, CDR2 YSLEER. The CDR3 totals 15 residues. The CDR3 sequence: CASSQDWPRTDTQYF.

This chain's CDR3 is CAISESGTGASNEQFF. The rearrangement uses TRBV10-3 and TRBJ2-1; the TRBD1 assignment by TCRdb is unverifiable without DNA. Per germline, CDR1 ENHRY and CDR2 SYGVKD. The CDR3 length is 16 residues.

The J gene is TRBJ1-2, the V gene TRBV28. Germline loops: CDR1 MDHEN, CDR2 SYDVKM. The CDR3 totals 14 residues. CDR3 in amino acids: CASSLVLLNYGYTF.